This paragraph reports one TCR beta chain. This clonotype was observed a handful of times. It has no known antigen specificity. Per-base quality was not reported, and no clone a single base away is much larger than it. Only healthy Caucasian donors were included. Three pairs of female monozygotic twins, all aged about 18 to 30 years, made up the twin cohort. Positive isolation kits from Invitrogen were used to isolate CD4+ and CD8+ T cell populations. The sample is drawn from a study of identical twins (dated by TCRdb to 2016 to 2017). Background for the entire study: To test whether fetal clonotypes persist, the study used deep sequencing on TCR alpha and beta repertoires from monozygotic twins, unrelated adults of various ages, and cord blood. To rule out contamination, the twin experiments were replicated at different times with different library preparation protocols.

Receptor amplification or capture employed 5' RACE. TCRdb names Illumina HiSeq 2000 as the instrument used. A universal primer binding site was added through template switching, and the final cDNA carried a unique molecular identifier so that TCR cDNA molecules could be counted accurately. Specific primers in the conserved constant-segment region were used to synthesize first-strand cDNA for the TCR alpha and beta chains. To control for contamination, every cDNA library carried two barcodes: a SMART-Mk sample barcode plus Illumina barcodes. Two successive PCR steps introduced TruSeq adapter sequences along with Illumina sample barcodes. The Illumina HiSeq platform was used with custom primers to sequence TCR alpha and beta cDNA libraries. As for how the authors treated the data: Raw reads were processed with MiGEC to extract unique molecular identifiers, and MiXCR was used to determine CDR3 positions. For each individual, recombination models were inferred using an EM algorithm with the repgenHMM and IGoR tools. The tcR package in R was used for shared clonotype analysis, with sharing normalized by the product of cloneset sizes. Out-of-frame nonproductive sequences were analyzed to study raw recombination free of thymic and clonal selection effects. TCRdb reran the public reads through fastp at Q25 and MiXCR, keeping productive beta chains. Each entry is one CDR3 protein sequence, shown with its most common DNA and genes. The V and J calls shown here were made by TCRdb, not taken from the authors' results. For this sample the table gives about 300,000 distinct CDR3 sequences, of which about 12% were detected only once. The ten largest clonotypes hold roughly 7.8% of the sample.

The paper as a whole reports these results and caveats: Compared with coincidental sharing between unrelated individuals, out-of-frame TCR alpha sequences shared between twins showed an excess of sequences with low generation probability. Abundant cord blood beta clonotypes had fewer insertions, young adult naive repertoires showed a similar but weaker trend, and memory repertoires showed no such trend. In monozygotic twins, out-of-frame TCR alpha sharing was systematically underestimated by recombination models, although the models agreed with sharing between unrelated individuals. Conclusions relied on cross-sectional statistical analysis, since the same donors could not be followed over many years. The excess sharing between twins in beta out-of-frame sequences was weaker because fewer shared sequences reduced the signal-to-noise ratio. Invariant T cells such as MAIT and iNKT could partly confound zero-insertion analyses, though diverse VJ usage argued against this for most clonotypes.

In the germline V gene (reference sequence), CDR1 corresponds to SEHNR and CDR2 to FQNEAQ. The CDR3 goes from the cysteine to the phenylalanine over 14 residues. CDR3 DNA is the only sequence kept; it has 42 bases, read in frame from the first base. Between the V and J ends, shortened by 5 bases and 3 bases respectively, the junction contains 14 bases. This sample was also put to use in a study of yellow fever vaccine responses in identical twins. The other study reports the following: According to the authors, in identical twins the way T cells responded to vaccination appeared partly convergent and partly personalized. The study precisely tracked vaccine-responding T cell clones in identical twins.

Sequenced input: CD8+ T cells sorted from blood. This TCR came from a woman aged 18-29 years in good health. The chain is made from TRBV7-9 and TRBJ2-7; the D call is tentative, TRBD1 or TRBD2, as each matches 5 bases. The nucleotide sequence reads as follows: TGTGCCAGCAGCCCCCGGGACCACCGCTACGAGCAGTACTTC. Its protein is CASSPRDHRYEQYF.